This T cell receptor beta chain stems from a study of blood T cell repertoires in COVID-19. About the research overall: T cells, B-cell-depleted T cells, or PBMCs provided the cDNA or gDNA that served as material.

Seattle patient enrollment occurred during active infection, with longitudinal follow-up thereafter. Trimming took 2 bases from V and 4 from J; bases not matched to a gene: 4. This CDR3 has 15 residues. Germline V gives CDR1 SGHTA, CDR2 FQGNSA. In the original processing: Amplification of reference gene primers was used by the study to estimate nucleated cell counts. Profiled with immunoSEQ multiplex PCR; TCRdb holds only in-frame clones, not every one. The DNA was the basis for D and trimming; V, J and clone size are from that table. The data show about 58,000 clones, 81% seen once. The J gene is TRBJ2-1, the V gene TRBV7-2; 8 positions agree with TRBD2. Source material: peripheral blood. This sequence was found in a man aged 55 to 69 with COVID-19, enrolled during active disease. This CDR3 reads CASSLSSGAYNEQFF. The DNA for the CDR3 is TGTGCCAGCAGCTTAAGTAGCGGGGCATACAATGAGCAGTTCTTC.